Presented here are 4 T cell receptor beta chains from one specimen sequenced in a study of radiation and T cells in renal cell carcinoma. The data were produced by immunoSEQ multiplex PCR, yet TCRdb's version contains in-frame clones alone and is incomplete. The sample includes tens of thousands of clones, roughly four fifths seen only once; the top ten take less than 7.5%. The time point here: blood 2 weeks post-SBRT. As to treatment: 15 Gy SBRT to primary tumor, nephrectomy 4 weeks later. The sequencing here drew on blood, taken from a patient whose treatment included radiotherapy and nephrectomy. All receptors come from a man in his 60s with renal cell carcinoma.

The chain links TRBV5-5 to TRBJ2-2, with 8 nucleotides matching TRBD1. The germline V gene encodes CDR1 SGHKS and CDR2 YYEKEE (reference sequence). The CDR3 has 15 residues. V gave up 4 bases and J gave up 4 bases; unmatched junction bases: 6. In DNA form, the CDR3 reads TGTGCCAGCAGCCCTGGACAGGGACCCACCGGGGAGCTGTTTTTT. As protein: CASSPGQGPTGELFF.

The V and J genes are TRBV6-1 and TRBJ2-7, with TRBD1 matching 8 bases. CDR1 and CDR2 (germline): MNHNS, SASEGT. V dropped 7 bases and J dropped 9; count of bases not matched to a gene: 14. The CDR3 covers 14 residues. The CDR3 protein is CASTSIGQGEPQYV. As DNA, the CDR3 is TGTGCCAGCACCTCTATAGGACAGGGAGAACCGCAGTACGTC.

The chain couples TRBV4-3 to TRBJ2-3; D is possibly TRBD2 (7 bases). The CDR3 runs 17 residues. V lost 2 bases and J lost 7, with 22 bases in between. Germline V lookup: CDR1 LGHNA, CDR2 YSLEER. The CDR3 DNA follows: TGCGCCAGCAGCCAATCGAGTAAGCCGGGGGGCGGAAATACGCAGTATTTT. Residues: CASSQSSKPGGGNTQYF.

This clone came up many times. V usage is TRBV27 and J usage is TRBJ2-2; D perhaps matches TRBD2 (5 bases). Germline loops: CDR1 MNHEY, CDR2 SMNVEV (reference sequence). The CDR3 is 12 amino acids. V was cut by 7 bases and J by 6 bases, with 9 bases left in between. The CDR3, as DNA: TGTGCCAGCACCTGGGGAGCCGGGGAGCTGTTTTTT. It yields the protein CASTWGAGELFF.